The subject of this entry is one T cell receptor (beta chain). Its antigen is not known. The data derive from a study of T cell clusters in autoimmune cytopenias. Study results and limitations: Primary autoimmune cytopenia patients seemingly lacked the physiological T cell clusters found in healthy donors. TRB repertoire shifts in secondary cytopenia and chronic lymphocytic leukemia mostly reflected lymphoma, not autoimmunity. Exclusive TRB clusters were about 2.9-fold more numerous in healthy donors than in active autoimmune hepatitis.

Germline V CDR1 and CDR2: MNHEY, SVGEGT. The CDR3 covers 15 residues. About 39,000 genome equivalents of blood DNA were amplified for TRB. TRB was amplified by touch-down multiplex PCR, primer pools A and B combined. TCRdb reprocessed the multiplex PCR reads, keeping one entry per CDR3 protein, no DNA. The clone table shows around 4,000 distinct CDR3 sequences, with the ten largest holding roughly 14%. Sequenced: peripheral blood. This clonotype was obtained from a human donor with an autoimmune cytopenia or autoimmune hepatitis (not recorded which). The chain couples TRBV6-2 or TRBV6-3 to TRBJ2-1; TCRdb's D gene call, TRBD1, goes unchecked for lack of DNA. The CDR3 region is CASSSGQGLWNEQFF.